A selection of T cell receptor beta chains follows, all from one sample in a study of blood T cell repertoires in COVID-19. TCRdb's copy holds only in-frame clones and misses some; the assay was immunoSEQ multiplex PCR. This table has just under 40,000 clones, over 85% appearing once. The sample taken for sequencing was peripheral blood. The source is a human donor with active COVID-19. The donor label of this sample is uncertain. Both conserved end residues are part of each CDR3. A D gene is named only where the DNA matches it firmly. Clone size appears in some rows only: once, few, many, or a class for an expanded clone.

TRBJ1-2,TRBV11-3,-,-,CASSFERAAMGYTF,TGTGCCAGCAGCTTCGAAAGAGCCGCTATGGGCTACACCTTC
TRBJ2-7,TRBV7-6,TRBD2,-,CASSLGGGSYEQYF,TGTGCCAGCAGCTTAGGCGGGGGATCCTACGAGCAGTACTTC
TRBJ2-7,TRBV9,TRBD2,-,CASSPGGLAGYEQYF,TGTGCCAGCAGCCCAGGGGGACTAGCGGGGTACGAGCAGTACTTC
TRBJ2-7,TRBV2,TRBD2,-,CASSEIGRGYEQYF,TGTGCCAGCAGTGAAATAGGGAGGGGTTACGAGCAGTACTTC
TRBJ2-3,TRBV6-5,-,-,CASVSPSTDTQYF,TGTGCCAGCGTAAGCCCCTCGACAGATACGCAGTATTTT
TRBJ2-5,TRBV24-1,-,-,CATSEGGVDPQETQYF,TGTGCCACTTCAGAGGGGGGGGTGGACCCTCAAGAGACCCAGTACTTC
TRBJ2-5,TRBV5-1,-,once,CASSRQPRSQETQYF,TGCGCCAGCAGCCGCCAACCGCGGTCCCAGGAGACCCAGTACTTC
TRBJ1-4,TRBV25-1,-,-,CASSESGLVEGNEKLFF,TGTGCCAGCAGTGAATCAGGGCTGGTCGAAGGGAATGAAAAACTGTTTTTT
TRBJ1-3,TRBV5-1,-,-,CASSLDSLSGNTIYF,TGCGCCAGCAGCTTGGACAGCCTCTCTGGAAACACCATATATTTT
TRBJ2-1,TRBV5-1,-,-,CASSGLGSSGSNEQFF,TGCGCCAGCAGCGGGTTAGGAAGTTCCGGGAGCAATGAGCAGTTCTTC
TRBJ1-6,TRBV7-6,-,once,CASSLGGGLFYNSPLHF,TGTGCCAGCAGCTTAGGCGGGGGGCTCTTCTATAATTCACCCCTCCACTTT
TRBJ2-7,TRBV4-3,TRBD1,-,CASSQLTGRTYEQYF,TGCGCCAGCAGCCAATTGACAGGGAGAACCTACGAGCAGTACTTC
TRBJ2-3,TRBV6-2/TRBV6-3,TRBD2,-,CASSYAGLASTDTQYF,TGTGCCAGCAGCTATGCGGGACTAGCGAGCACAGATACGCAGTATTTT
TRBJ2-3,TRBV6-5,-,-,CASSLDLADTQYF,TGTGCCAGCAGTTTAGACTTAGCGGATACGCAGTATTTT
TRBJ2-5,TRBV18,TRBD2,-,CASSPVTSGSVFQETQYF,TGTGCCAGCTCACCAGTGACTAGCGGGAGTGTTTTCCAAGAGACCCAGTACTTC
TRBJ1-6,TRBV27,-,-,CATHSGQSNSPLHF,TGTGCCACTCATTCCGGACAGAGTAATTCACCCCTCCACTTT
TRBJ2-1,TRBV27,TRBD1,-,CASSPDRTYNEQFF,TGTGCCAGCAGTCCGGACAGGACCTACAATGAGCAGTTCTTC
TRBJ2-2,TRBV18,-,once,CASSRNRDAGELFF,TGTGCCAGCTCACGGAACCGGGATGCCGGGGAGCTGTTTTTT
TRBJ2-7,TRBV5-1,-,-,CASSLGSRSYEQYF,TGCGCCAGCAGCCTCGGTAGTCGGTCTTACGAGCAGTACTTC
TRBJ1-5,TRBV23-1,-,-,CASSRTADQPQHF,TGCGCCAGCAGTCGGACAGCCGATCAGCCCCAGCATTTT